Detailed here is one T cell receptor beta chain. Using immunoSEQ multiplex PCR, the repertoire was profiled, and TCRdb retains in-frame clones only, with some absent. The sample includes 160,000 or so clones, around 94% of them seen just once. The CDR3 is 14 amino acids. Germline values: CDR1 MNHEY, CDR2 SVGEGT. V trimming: 4 bases; J trimming: 3 bases; junction bases outside the gene matches: 4. This record belongs to a study of control samples from healthy donors and cancer patients. The V gene is TRBV6-2 or TRBV6-3, the J gene TRBJ1-1; TRBD1 matches at 8 bases. The sequence derives from a man aged 55 to 70 with colorectal cancer. Sequenced sample: PBMCs. The CDR3 bases are TGTGCCAGCAGTTCACAGGGGGAAGACACTGAAGCTTTCTTT. This encodes CASSSQGEDTEAFF.